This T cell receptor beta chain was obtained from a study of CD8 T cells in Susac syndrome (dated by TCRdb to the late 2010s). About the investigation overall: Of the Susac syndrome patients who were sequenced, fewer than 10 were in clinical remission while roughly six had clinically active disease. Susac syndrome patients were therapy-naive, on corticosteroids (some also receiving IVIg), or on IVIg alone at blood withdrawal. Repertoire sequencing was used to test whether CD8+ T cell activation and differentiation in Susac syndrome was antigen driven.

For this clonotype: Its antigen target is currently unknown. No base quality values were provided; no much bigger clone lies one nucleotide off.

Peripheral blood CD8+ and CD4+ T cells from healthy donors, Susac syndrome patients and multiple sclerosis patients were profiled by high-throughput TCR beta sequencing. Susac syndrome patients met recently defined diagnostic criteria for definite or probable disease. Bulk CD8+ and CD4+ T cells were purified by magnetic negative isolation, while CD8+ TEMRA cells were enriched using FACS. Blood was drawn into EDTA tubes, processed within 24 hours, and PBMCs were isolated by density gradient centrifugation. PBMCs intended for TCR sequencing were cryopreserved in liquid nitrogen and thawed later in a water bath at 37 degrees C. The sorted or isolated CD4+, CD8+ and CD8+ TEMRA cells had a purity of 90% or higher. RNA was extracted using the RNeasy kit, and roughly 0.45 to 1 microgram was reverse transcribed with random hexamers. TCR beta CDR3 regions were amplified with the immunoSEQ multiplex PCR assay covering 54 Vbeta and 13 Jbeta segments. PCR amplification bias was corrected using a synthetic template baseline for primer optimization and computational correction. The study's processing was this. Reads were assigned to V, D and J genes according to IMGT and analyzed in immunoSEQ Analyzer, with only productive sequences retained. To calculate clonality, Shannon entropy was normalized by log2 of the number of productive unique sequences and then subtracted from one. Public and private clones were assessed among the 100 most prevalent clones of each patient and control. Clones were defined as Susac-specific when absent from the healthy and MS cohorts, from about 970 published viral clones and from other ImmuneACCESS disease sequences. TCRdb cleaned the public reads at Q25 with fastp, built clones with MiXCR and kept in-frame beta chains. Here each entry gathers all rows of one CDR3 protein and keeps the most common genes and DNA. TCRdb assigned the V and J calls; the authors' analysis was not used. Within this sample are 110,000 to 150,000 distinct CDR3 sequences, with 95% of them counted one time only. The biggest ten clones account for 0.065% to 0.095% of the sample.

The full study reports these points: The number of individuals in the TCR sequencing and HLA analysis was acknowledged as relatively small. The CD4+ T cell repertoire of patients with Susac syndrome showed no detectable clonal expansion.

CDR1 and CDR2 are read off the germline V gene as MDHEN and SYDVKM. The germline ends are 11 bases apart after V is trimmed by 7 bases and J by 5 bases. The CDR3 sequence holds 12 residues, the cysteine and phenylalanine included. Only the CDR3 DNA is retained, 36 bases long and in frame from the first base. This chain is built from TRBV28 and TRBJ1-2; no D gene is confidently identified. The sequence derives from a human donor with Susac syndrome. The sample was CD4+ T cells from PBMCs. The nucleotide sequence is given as TGTGCCAGCAATGAACGGAAATATGGCTACACCTTC. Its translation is CASNERKYGYTF.